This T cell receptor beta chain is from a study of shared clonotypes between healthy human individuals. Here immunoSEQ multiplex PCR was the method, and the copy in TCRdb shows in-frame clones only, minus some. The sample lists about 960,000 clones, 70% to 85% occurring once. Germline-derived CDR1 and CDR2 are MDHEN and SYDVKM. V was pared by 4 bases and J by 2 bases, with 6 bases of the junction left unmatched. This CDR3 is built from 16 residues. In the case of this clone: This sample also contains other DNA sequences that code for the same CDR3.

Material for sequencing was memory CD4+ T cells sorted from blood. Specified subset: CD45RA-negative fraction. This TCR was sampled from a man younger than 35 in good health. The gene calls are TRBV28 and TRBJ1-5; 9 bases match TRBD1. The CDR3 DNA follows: TGTGCCAGCAGTTCCCTTACAGGGGGCGGCAATCAGCCCCAGCATTTT. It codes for CASSSLTGGGNQPQHF.